Listed here is a single T cell receptor (beta chain). The antigen it recognizes is unknown. Per-base quality was not reported, and no clone a single base away is much larger than it. Clipping removes 4 bases from V and 4 bases from J, with 9 as the unmatched junction base count. Taken from the germline V gene, the CDR1 and CDR2 loops are LGHNA and YSLEER. The CDR3, cysteine through phenylalanine, is 16 amino acids long. Just CDR3 DNA is preserved here, 48 bases in frame from base 1. This sample's time point label indicates: pre-sensitization, week 0. The treatment or condition label on this specimen signifies: therapeutic diphenylcyclopropenone sensitization with weekly scalp DPC. At each patch-test visit, blood was drawn before the patch test was applied. Patients were considered eligible if aged 18 to 70, diagnosed with alopecia and deemed suitable for DPC therapy, and patients were excluded if pregnant. Total RNA was extracted from unfractionated whole blood that had been collected in Tempus Blood RNA tubes.

This specimen belongs to a study of human T cells and chemical hapten exposure (dated by TCRdb to the early 2020s). Regarding the study in general: For sensitization, 2% DPC in acetone was applied to a 2 cm by 2 cm area of upper inner arm skin. Weekly therapeutic DPC doses were additionally applied to the scalp of patients throughout the approximately 23-week study period. Patch tests used Finn chambers with 0.01% DPC on the upper back, scored after 6 days by International Contact Dermatitis Research Group standards. The patient cohort, mostly female, included alopecia areata with under or over 50% scalp involvement, alopecia totalis and alopecia universalis. The libraries were sequenced as a pool, and the TCR yield per sample differed mostly because of small variations in library volumes within the pool. In alopecia patients, the study followed how the peripheral blood TCR repertoire changed in vivo over primary and secondary sensitization to diphenylcyclopropenone (DPC), a hapten. Blood samples were taken from patients before sensitization (week 0) and at 2, 6 and about 24 weeks after DPC sensitization. Blood for TCR sequencing was provided by twenty-nine alopecia patients at one to four time points (pre-sensitization, 2, 6 and 24 weeks). Overall study outcomes, separate from this receptor: A positive correlation was found between the number of PT1 expanded TCRs and patch test score, with significance reached at thresholds 8, 16 and 32 but not 4. Compared with pre-sensitization or healthy control sets, expanded TCRs formed significantly more large CDR3 similarity clusters, which is consistent with antigen-driven responses. The number of TCRs above 1 in 1000 frequency did not change with DPC sensitization; there was no evidence of global repertoire structure alterations. Repeated subsampling changed both the strength of the expansion versus patch-test correlation and the threshold at which the correlation became significant. All patients had alopecia, a presumed autoimmune disease, so their immune response might differ from that of healthy individuals.

Preparation of the library involved RACE. These reads were obtained on a NextSeq 500. During library preparation, unique molecular identifiers were attached to individual cDNA molecules so that TCRs could be counted quantitatively and reproducibly. For every blood RNA sample, sequencing covered both the TCR alpha and TCR beta chains. Per the authors' processing: A median of around 100,000 TCRs per sample was observed, with a range of 23,224 to 690,600. V, J and CDR3 annotation of the TCR reads was carried out using the Decombinator software suite. For the PS versus PT1 abundance plots, all samples were subsampled to the same number of TCRs (28,000). Expanded TCRs were defined as absent before sensitization and observed at least eight times at the 2-week time point. TCRdb redid the processing of the public reads, applying fastp at Q25 and MiXCR, and retained in-frame beta chains. Each CDR3 protein gets just one entry, which takes the most common genes and DNA from the rows behind it. The V and J calls shown here were made by TCRdb, not taken from the authors' results. Counted in this sample were some 250,000 distinct CDR3 sequences; around 7% of them appeared once. The top ten constitute 1.2% of the sample.

The receptor was derived from a man aged 18 to 29 with alopecia areata. Some clones in this sample may be carry-over from other donors' samples. The chain joins TRBV4-3 to TRBJ1-4; TRBD1 matches 7 bases in the middle. This specimen was whole blood, taken in connection with sensitization to the hapten diphenylcyclopropenone (DPC). The nucleotide sequence reads as follows: TGCGCCAGCAGCCCAGACAGGGAGTCAATTAATGAAAAACTGTTTTTT. The translation is CASSPDRESINEKLFF.